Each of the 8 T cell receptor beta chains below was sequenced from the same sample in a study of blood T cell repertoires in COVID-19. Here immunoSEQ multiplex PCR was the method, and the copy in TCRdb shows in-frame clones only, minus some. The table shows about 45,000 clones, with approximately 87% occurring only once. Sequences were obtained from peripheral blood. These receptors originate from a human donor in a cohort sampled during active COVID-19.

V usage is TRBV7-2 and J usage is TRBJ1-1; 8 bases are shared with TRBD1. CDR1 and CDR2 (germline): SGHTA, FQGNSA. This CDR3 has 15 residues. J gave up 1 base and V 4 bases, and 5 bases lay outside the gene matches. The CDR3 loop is CASSSLGQGNTEAFF. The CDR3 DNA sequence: TGTGCCAGCAGCTCCTTAGGACAGGGGAACACTGAAGCTTTCTTT.

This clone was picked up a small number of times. Written as DNA, the CDR3 is TGTGCCAGTAGTATTCCGGGGGGCGACACCGGGGAGCTGTTTTTT. Amino acids: CASSIPGGDTGELFF. The chain carries TRBV19 and TRBJ2-2, with D tentatively TRBD2 (7 bases). Trimming took off 3 bases at V and 3 bases at J, with 11 bases between the two ends. The CDR3 covers 15 residues. Germline-derived CDR1 and CDR2 are LNHDA and SQIVND (reference sequence).

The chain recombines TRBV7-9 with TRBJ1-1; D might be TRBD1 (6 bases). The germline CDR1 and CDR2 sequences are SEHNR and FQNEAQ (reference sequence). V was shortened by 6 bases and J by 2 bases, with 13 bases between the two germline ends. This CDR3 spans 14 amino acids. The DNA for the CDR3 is TGTGCCAGCAGTGAAGGACAGACAAACACTGAAGCTTTCTTT. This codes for CASSEGQTNTEAFF.

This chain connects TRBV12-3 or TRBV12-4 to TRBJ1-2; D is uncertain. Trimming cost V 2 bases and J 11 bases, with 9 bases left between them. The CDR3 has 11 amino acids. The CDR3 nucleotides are TGTGCCAGCAGTTTATCCGCCCGGTACACCTTC. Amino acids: CASSLSARYTF.

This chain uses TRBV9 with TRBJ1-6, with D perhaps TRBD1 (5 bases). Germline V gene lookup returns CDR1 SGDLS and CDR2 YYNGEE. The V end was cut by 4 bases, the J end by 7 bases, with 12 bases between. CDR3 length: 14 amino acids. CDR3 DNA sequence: TGTGCCAGCAGCCCAGGGATTCCAAATTCACCCCTCCACTTT. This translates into CASSPGIPNSPLHF.

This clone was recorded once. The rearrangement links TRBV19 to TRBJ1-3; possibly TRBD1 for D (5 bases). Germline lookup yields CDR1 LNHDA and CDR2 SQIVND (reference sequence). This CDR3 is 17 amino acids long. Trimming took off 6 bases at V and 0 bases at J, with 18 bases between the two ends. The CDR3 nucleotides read TGTGCCAGTAGAAGTCTTCAGGGAACCCCCTCTGGAAACACCATATATTTT. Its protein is CASRSLQGTPSGNTIYF.

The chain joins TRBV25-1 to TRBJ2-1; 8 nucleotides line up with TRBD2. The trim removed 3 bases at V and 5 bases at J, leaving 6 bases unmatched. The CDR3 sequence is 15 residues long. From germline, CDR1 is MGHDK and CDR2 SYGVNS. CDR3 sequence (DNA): TGTGCCAGCAGTGACGGGAGCGGGGGTAACAATGAGCAGTTCTTC. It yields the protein CASSDGSGGNNEQFF.

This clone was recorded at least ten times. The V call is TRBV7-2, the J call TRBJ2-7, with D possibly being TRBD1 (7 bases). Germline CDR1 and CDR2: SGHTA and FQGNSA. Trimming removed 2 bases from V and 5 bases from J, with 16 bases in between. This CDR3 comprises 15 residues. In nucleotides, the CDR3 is TGTGCCAGCAGCTTATCTTTCGCCAGGGGGGACGAGCAGTACTTC. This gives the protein CASSLSFARGDEQYF.